This T cell receptor beta chain derives from a study of cytotoxic CD8 clonotypes in ibrutinib-treated CLL. V gave up 5 bases and J gave up 6 bases; unmatched junction bases: 5. Germline V gene lookup returns CDR1 MNHEY and CDR2 SVGAGI. This CDR3 has 15 residues. Some clones are missing from TCRdb's copy, which holds only in-frame ones; the method was immunoSEQ multiplex PCR. Here the sample spans 140,000 to 150,000 clones, about three quarters being singletons. This clonotype was obtained from a human donor with chronic lymphocytic leukemia. The input for sequencing was PBMCs, taken after 24 months of ibrutinib treatment. V and J are TRBV6-5 and TRBJ2-1; 12 nucleotides line up with TRBD2. CDR3 loop: CASSNLAGGTNEQFF. DNA for the CDR3: TGTGCCAGCAGTAACCTAGCGGGAGGGACCAATGAGCAGTTCTTC.